This paragraph covers one T cell receptor (beta chain) sequence. Its antigen is unknown. Clones were sequenced by immunoSEQ multiplex PCR, and TCRdb holds only the in-frame ones, with some missing. The sample holds about 110,000 clones; just under 95% are singletons and the top ten take about 7.8%. The data belong to a study of T cell responses to AZD1222 COVID-19 vaccine. At the level of the study: Second-dose groups at about 4 or about 12 weeks were pooled. Study results and limitations: AZD1222 recipients seropositive at baseline numbered only 5 to 7.

Trimming took off 2 bases at V and 10 bases at J, with 12 bases between the two ends. CDR3 length: 13 residues. CDR1 is SGHRS and CDR2 is YFSETQ in the germline V gene. The genes are TRBV5-1 and TRBJ1-4; perhaps TRBD1 as D (6 bases). Sequenced here: peripheral blood, sampled on day 0 of AZD1222 vaccination. The TCR comes from an adult in good health. The CDR3 nucleotides are TGCGCCAGCAGCTTCAGGACAGACGGAAAACTGTTTTTT. Translating it yields CASSFRTDGKLFF.